The 5 T cell receptor beta chains presented below share a single source sample, sequenced in a study of T cells after posttransplantation cyclophosphamide. Measured with immunoSEQ multiplex PCR; TCRdb has only the in-frame clones, and not every one. Among 6,000 to 7,500 clones, about four fifths were seen once, and the ten largest hold approximately 22%. Cyclophosphamide on days +3 and +4 followed busulfan-fludarabine conditioning and a marrow graft. The sample in question was PBMCs, obtained after allogeneic stem cell transplant with posttransplant cyclophosphamide. The receptor source for this set is a female patient between 50 and 59 years old who received an allogeneic stem cell transplant from a related donor, was CMV-positive, and had no GVHD. Some of the T cells may derive from the graft donor.

This clone was recorded once. The V and J genes are TRBV11-2 and TRBJ1-1, with D unclear. The CDR3 is 12 residues long. With 2 bases removed from V and 5 bases from J, the gap between germline ends came to 6 bases. Germline assignment: CDR1 SGHAT and CDR2 FQNNGV. CDR3 residues: CASSLRGTEAFF. CDR3 sequence (DNA): TGTGCCAGCAGCTTACGGGGAACTGAAGCTTTCTTT.

This clone was seen just once. The chain uses TRBV28 and TRBJ1-5; weak D call: TRBD1 (6 bases). This CDR3 has 15 residues. The V end lost 11 bases, the J end lost 6 bases, and 23 bases lay between the germline ends. CDR1 is MDHEN, CDR2 SYDVKM, per germline. The CDR3 sequence is CASTPPGGVGQPQHF. Written as DNA, the CDR3 is TGTGCCTCTACCCCGCCGGGGGGCGTCGGTCAGCCCCAGCATTTT.

The chain employs TRBV15 and TRBJ1-2; TRBD1 might be the D (5 bases). V lost 3 bases and J 2 bases, leaving 13 bases between the germline ends. The CDR3 spans 15 residues. The germline V gene encodes CDR1 LNHNV and CDR2 YYDKDF (reference sequence). CDR3 loop: CATSSGTRVNYGYTF. The CDR3 coding sequence is TGTGCCACCAGCAGTGGGACTAGGGTGAACTATGGCTACACCTTC.

As concerns this clone: Other DNA sequences in this sample translate to the same CDR3. The chain carries TRBV7-9 and TRBJ1-2, with D unclear. There are 17 residues in the CDR3. Trimming pared 6 bases from V and 3 bases from J, leaving 23 bases between. The germline CDR1 and CDR2 sequences are SEHNR and FQNEAQ (reference sequence). The CDR3 is CASSEESVRSVDYGYTF. CDR3 DNA: TGTGCCAGCAGTGAAGAATCAGTCCGGAGCGTCGACTATGGCTACACCTTC.

The chain carries TRBV4-1 and TRBJ1-3; D not certain. This CDR3 is built from 18 residues. Trimming took off 1 base at V and 3 bases at J, with 19 bases between the two ends. From germline, CDR1 is MGHRA and CDR2 YSYEKL. The DNA of the CDR3 is TGCGCCAGCAGCCAAGGCTTGCGGGGTGAAGGAAATGGAAACACCATATATTTT. Translation: CASSQGLRGEGNGNTIYF.